This T cell receptor beta chain was sequenced for a study of blood T cell repertoires in COVID-19. Study context: PBMCs, B-cell-depleted T cells, or T cells provided the cDNA or gDNA that made up the material.

Original analysis: Amplification of reference gene primers provided the estimated nucleated cell counts. The table came from immunoSEQ multiplex PCR; TCRdb's copy has only in-frame clones and leaves some out. The V and J calls and the clone size are those of that table, but D and trimming were determined from the DNA. The sample yields about 350,000 clones, approximately 86% seen once. Seattle researchers signed up patients amid active infection and tracked them longitudinally. The CDR3 totals 14 residues. The V end was cut by 7 bases, the J end by 12 bases, with 22 bases between. The germline V gene has CDR1 MDHEN and CDR2 SYDVKM.

This TCR was sampled from a man younger than 40 with COVID-19, enrolled during active disease. This rearrangement joins TRBV28 to TRBJ2-1, with TRBD1 as a possible D gene (6 bases). Sequences were obtained from peripheral blood. This chain's CDR3 is CASTPTYGRGGQFF. The CDR3 nucleotides are TGTGCCAGCACACCTACATATGGCAGGGGTGGGCAGTTCTTC.